One and the same sample provided the 11 T cell receptor beta chains below, sequenced in a study of OX40 agonist ivuxolimab in advanced cancers. Assay: immunoSEQ multiplex PCR; the TCRdb copy retains only in-frame clones and omits some. The sample lists under 55,000 clones; around 84% were seen once. This specimen consisted of CD4+ or CD8+ T cells sorted from blood, obtained in a trial of the OX40 agonist ivuxolimab. Every receptor here comes from an adult with an advanced solid tumor such as melanoma, head and neck, liver or kidney cancer.

V and J are TRBV19 and TRBJ1-2, with D possibly matching TRBD1 (6 bases). Germline V gene data show CDR1 as LNHDA and CDR2 as SQIVND (reference sequence). The V end was cut by 7 bases, the J end by 8 bases, with 11 bases between. The CDR3 spans 11 residues. Here the CDR3 reads CASMGAQGYTF. CDR3 sequence (DNA): TGTGCCAGTATGGGGGCGCAAGGCTACACCTTC.

The chain links TRBV11-2 to TRBJ1-1; 8 nucleotides line up with TRBD1. Germline V gives CDR1 SGHAT, CDR2 FQNNGV. Unmatched junction bases numbered 21, after V lost 5 bases and J lost 4 bases. This CDR3 has 19 amino acids. In nucleotides, the CDR3 is TGTGCCAGCAGCCCAACAAGATTCCAGGGGGCAGGGGAGAGCACTGAAGCTTTCTTT. Translation: CASSPTRFQGAGESTEAFF.

The chain joins TRBV7-9 to TRBJ2-1; unclear D gene. Per the germline V gene, CDR1 is SEHNR and CDR2 is FQNEAQ (reference sequence). The V and J ends lost 1 base and 8 bases respectively, with 6 bases between them. CDR3 length equals 12 residues. CDR3 sequence (DNA): TGTGCCAGCAGCTTAGATGGTCATGAGCAGTTCTTC. As protein: CASSLDGHEQFF.

This chain joins TRBV28 and TRBJ2-5; 9 positions match TRBD2. The better agreement between TRBJ2-7 and the DNA end casts doubt on the J call. Germline CDR1 is MDHEN and CDR2 is SYDVKM. The CDR3 spans 17 residues. The CDR3: CASSGRGGHTLIYEQYF. Written as DNA, the CDR3 is TGTGCCAGCAGCGGGCGGGGGGGACACACGCTAATCTACGAGCAGTACTTC.

Only one count was recorded for this clone. The junction differs from germline at one of its ends, possibly a read error. The rearrangement uses TRBV28 and TRBJ2-7; tentatively, D is TRBD1 (6 bases). The CDR3 sequence is 11 residues long. CDR1 and CDR2 from the germline V gene are MDHEN and SYDVKM. The CDR3 here is CASSSYRVSDF. CDR3 in DNA: TGTGCCAGCAGTTCGTACAGGGTGTCGGACTTC.

J is TRBJ1-5 and V is TRBV5-8, with D possibly matching TRBD1 (6 bases). CDR1 is SGHTS, CDR2 YDEGEE, per germline. The CDR3 loop spans 14 amino acids. V shed 0 bases and J shed 7 bases, with 11 bases lying between them. The CDR3 sequence is CASSLVSGEQPQHF. CDR3 nucleotides: TGTGCCAGCAGCTTGGTATCAGGGGAACAGCCCCAGCATTTT.

CDR3 sequence: CASLNLAGGYNEQFF. As DNA, the CDR3 is TGTGCCAGCCTCAATCTAGCGGGGGGCTACAATGAGCAGTTCTTC. The chain has TRBV7-9 and TRBJ2-1; 11 nucleotides line up with TRBD2. The CDR3 covers 15 residues. V lost 8 bases to trimming and J lost 3 bases; unmatched junction nucleotides: 6. CDR1 is SEHNR and CDR2 is FQNEAQ in the germline V gene (reference sequence).

J is TRBJ2-3 and V is TRBV13, with D perhaps TRBD2 (7 bases). From germline, CDR1 is PRHDT and CDR2 FYEKMQ (reference sequence). Trimming removed 7 bases at V and 2 bases at J, with 19 bases between. This CDR3 is 16 amino acids long. The CDR3 region has the DNA TGTGCCAGCAACCTTCGGGGGGCCTCCCTCACAGATACGCAGTATTTT. Residues: CASNLRGASLTDTQYF. Full variable domain (missing parts from reference TRBV13 and TRBJ2-3): AAGVIQSPRHLIKEKRETATLKCYPIPRHDTVYWYQQGPGQDPQFLISFYEKMQSDKGSIPDRFSAQQFSDYHSELNMSSLELGDSALYFCASNLRGASLTDTQYFGPGTRLTVL.

This clone was recorded only once. The chain combines TRBV28 with TRBJ2-1; D is unclear. V was trimmed by 0 bases and J by 9 bases, leaving 6 bases between them. The length of the CDR3 is 12 residues. Germline V lookup: CDR1 MDHEN, CDR2 SYDVKM. CDR3 bases: TGTGCCAGCAGTTTATGGGGTGCTGAGCAGTTCTTC. This codes for CASSLWGAEQFF.

This clone was detected once. V and J are TRBV4-1 and TRBJ1-5; D may be TRBD1 (5 bases). From germline, CDR1 is MGHRA and CDR2 YSYEKL. The CDR3 contains 17 residues. Trimming pared 2 bases from V and 0 bases from J, leaving 14 bases between. In DNA form, the CDR3 reads TGCGCCAGCAGCCAAAGCGGGGCAGGGCTTAGCAATCAGCCCCAGCATTTT. It is translated as CASSQSGAGLSNQPQHF.

The chain carries TRBV27 and TRBJ1-1; D is perhaps TRBD1 (6 bases). This CDR3 region has 14 residues. CDR1 is MNHEY and CDR2 is SMNVEV in the germline V gene (reference sequence). V dropped 3 bases and J dropped 5 bases, with 13 bases sitting between them. The CDR3: CASSFQGPYTEAFF. CDR3 DNA sequence: TGTGCCAGCAGTTTCCAGGGGCCGTATACTGAAGCTTTCTTT.